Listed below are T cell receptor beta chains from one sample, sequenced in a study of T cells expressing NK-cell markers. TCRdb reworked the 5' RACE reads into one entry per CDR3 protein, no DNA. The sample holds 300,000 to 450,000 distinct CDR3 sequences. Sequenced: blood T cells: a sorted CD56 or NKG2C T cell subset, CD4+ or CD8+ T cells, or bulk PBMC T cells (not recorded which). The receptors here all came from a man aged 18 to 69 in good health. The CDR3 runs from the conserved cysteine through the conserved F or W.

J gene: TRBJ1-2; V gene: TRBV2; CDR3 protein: CASSPRGRAGYTF
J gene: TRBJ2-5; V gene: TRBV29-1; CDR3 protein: CSAQDRVWETQYF
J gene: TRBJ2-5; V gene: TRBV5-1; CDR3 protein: CASSVGGRRNQETQYF
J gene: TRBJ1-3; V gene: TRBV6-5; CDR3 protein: CASSYWDRAGNTIYF
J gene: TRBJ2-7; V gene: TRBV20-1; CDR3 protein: CSAKGGDLRSYEQYF
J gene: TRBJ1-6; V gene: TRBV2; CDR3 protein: CASSYDRGSYNSPLHF
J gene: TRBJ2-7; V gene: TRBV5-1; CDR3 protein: CASSRDTSSYEQYF
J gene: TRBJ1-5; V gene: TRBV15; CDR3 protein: CATSIRQNSNQPQHF
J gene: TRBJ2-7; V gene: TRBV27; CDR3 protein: CASGRQVKSYEQYF
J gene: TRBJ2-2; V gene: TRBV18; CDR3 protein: CASKAVRGTGELFF
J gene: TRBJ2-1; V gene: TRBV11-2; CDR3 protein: CASSPWRLAGHNEQFF
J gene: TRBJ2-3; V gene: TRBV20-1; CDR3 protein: CSARGGGARRDTQYF
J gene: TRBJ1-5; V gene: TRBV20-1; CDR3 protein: CSGGVSGNQPQHF
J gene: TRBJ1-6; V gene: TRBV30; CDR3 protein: CAWSVNREWGRLRALHF
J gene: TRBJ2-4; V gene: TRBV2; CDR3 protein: CASSESSGGGKNIQYF
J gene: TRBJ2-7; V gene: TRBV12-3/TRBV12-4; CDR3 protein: CASSVNRVGQYF
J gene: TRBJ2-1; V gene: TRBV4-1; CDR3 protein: CASTAPGGNNEQFF
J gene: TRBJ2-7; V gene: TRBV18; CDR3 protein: CASSPRTGGSYEQYF
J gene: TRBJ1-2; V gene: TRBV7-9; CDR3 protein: CASSPQPAVANYGYTF
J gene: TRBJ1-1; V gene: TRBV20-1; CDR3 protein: CSGRGGNTEAFF
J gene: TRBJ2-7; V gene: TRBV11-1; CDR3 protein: CASSLGRTTYEQYF
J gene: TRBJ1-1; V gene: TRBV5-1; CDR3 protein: CASSLAGYKGTEAFF